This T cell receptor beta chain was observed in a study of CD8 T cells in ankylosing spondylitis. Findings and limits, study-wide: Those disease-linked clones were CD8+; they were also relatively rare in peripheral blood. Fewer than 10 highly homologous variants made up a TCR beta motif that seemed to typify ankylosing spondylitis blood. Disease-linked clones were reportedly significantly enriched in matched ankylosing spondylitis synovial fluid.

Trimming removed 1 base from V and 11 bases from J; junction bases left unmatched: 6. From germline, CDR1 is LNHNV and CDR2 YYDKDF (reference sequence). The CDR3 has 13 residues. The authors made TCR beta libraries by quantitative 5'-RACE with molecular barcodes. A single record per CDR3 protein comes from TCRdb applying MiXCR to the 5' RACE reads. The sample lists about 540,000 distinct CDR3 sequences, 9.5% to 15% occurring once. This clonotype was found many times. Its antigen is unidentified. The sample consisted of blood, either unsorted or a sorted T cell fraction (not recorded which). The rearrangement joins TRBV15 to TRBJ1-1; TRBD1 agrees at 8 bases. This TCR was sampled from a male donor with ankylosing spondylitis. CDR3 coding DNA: TGTGCCACCAGCAGAGCCATTGACAGGGGCGCTTTCTTT. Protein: CATSRAIDRGAFF.